The present TCR beta chain was sequenced within a study of blood T cell repertoires in COVID-19. Study background: The cDNA or gDNA used as material had been derived from T cells, B-cell-depleted T cells, or PBMCs.

The germline gives CDR1 MNHNS, CDR2 SASEGT. The germline V and J ends were trimmed by 3 bases and 1 base, with 9 bases remaining between them. This CDR3 spans 14 amino acids. Produced via immunoSEQ multiplex PCR; TCRdb's table is partial and in-frame only. The data hold approximately 250,000 clones, with 86% observed a single time. This sequence joins TRBV6-1 and TRBJ1-1; unclear D gene. The sequencing sample was made of peripheral blood. The TCR originated in a man aged 18 to 35 with active or convalescent COVID-19. The CDR3 reads CASSDGQPNTEAFF. Written as DNA, the CDR3 is TGTGCCAGCAGTGATGGGCAGCCGAACACTGAAGCTTTCTTT.